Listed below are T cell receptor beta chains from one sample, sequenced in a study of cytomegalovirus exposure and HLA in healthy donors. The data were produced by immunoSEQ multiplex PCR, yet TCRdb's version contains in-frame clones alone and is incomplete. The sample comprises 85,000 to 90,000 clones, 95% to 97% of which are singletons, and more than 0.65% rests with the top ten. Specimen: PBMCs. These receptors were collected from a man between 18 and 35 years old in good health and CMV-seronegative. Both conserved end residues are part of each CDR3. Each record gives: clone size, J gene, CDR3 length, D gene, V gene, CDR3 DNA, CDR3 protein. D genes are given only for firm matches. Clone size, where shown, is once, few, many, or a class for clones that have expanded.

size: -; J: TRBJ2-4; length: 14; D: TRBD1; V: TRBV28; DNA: TGTGCCAGCAGCCAACAGGGGGCCCTAAACATTCAGTACTTC; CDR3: CASSQQGALNIQYF
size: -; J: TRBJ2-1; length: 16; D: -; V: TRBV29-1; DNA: TGCAGCGTTGTCCCCGCGAACAGGGCGAATAACAATGAGCAGTTCTTC; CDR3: CSVVPANRANNNEQFF
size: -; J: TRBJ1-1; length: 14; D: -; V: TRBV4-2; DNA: TGTGCCAGCAGCCAAGACTACCTTCGCACTGAAGCTTTCTTT; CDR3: CASSQDYLRTEAFF
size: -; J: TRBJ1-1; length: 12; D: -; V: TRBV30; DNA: TGTGCCTGGAGTGATTTGCGCGGAGAGGCTTTCTTT; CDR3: CAWSDLRGEAFF
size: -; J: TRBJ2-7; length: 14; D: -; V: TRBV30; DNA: TGTGCCTGGAGTCCCGGCAGGGTGTCCTACGAGCAGTACTTC; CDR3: CAWSPGRVSYEQYF
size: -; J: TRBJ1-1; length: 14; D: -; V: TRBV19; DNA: TGTGCCAGTACCCGGGGGTTGGGGGACACTGAAGCTTTCTTT; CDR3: CASTRGLGDTEAFF
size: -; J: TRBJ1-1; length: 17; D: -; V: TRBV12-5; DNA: TGTGCTAGTGGTTTGAACCCCAGGGATTTGAGGAACACTGAAGCTTTCTTT; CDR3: CASGLNPRDLRNTEAFF
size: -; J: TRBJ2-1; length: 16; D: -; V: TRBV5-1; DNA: TGCGCCAGCAGCCTCCGACAGGCGGTACCCGAGGGGGAGCAGTTCTTC; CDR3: CASSLRQAVPEGEQFF
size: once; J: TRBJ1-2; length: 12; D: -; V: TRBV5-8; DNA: TGTGCCAGCTCACCGGGACACCCTAGCTACACCTTC; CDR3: CASSPGHPSYTF
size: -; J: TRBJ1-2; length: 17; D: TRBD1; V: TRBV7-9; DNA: TGTGCCAGCAGCTTAGGCCTGCGAGGGACAGAGGACTATGGCTACACCTTC; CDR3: CASSLGLRGTEDYGYTF
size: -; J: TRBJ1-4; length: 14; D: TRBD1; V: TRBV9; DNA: TGTGCCAGCAGCATAGGACAGGGGGTTGAAAAACTGTTTTTT; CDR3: CASSIGQGVEKLFF
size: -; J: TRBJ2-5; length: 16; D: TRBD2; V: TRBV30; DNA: TGTGCAGCCGGGACAGAGAGGACTAGCGGGATAAGGACCCAGTACTTC; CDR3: CAAGTERTSGIRTQYF
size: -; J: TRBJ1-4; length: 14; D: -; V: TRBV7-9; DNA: TGTGCCAGCAGCTTCCCCGGGGCTAATGAAAAACTGTTTTTT; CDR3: CASSFPGANEKLFF
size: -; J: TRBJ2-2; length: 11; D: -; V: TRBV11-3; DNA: TGTGCCAGCAGTGGGCCCGGGGAGCTGTTTTTT; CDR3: CASSGPGELFF
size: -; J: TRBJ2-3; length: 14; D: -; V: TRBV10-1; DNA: TGCGCCAGCAGTGACAGGGTTGGGCCAGATACGCAGTATTTT; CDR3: CASSDRVGPDTQYF
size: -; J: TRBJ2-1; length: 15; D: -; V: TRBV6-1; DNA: TGTGCCAGCAGATACGCGGGCCGGGGTGTTGATGAGCAGTTCTTC; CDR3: CASRYAGRGVDEQFF
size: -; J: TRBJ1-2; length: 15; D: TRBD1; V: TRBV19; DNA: TGTGCCAGTAGTATAGGGGACAGGGGGTTCTATGGCTACACCTTC; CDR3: CASSIGDRGFYGYTF
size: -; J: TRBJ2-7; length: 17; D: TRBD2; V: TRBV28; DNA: TGTGCCAGCAGTATAGGACTAGCGGGAGCAAGTATAGACGAGCAGTACTTC; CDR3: CASSIGLAGASIDEQYF
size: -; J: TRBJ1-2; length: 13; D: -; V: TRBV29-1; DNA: TGCAGCGTTGAGCAGGGGTTGATCTATGGCTACACCTTC; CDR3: CSVEQGLIYGYTF
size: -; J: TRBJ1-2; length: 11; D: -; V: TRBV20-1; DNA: TGCAGTGCTAGAGACACTTATGGCTACACCTTC; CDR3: CSARDTYGYTF
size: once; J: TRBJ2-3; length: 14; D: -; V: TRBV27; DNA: TGTGCCAGCAGTTTATTCACAGTCACAGATACGCAGTATTTT; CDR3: CASSLFTVTDTQYF
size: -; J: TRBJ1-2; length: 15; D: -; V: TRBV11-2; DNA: TGTGCCAGCAGCACCCAGGAGGGACCTAACTATGGCTACACCTTC; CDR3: CASSTQEGPNYGYTF
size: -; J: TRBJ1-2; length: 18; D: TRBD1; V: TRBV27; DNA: TGTGCCAGCAGTGTTATACTCATGGACAGGCCAACTAACTATGGCTACACCTTC; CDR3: CASSVILMDRPTNYGYTF
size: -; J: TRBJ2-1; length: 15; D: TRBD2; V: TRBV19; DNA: TGTGCCAGTAGTAGAGTAGCGGGATCGCCCAATGAGCAGTTCTTC; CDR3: CASSRVAGSPNEQFF
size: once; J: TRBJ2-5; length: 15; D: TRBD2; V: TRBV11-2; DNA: TGTGCCAGCAGCTTACTACTAGCGGAAAGAGAGACCCAGTACTTC; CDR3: CASSLLLAERETQYF
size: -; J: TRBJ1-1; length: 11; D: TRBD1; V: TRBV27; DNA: TGTGCCAGTACAGGGGGCACTGAAGCTTTCTTT; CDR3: CASTGGTEAFF
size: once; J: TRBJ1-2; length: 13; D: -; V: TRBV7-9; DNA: TGTGCCAGCAGCTTAGGGTCGGGGATCCGCTACACCTTC; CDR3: CASSLGSGIRYTF
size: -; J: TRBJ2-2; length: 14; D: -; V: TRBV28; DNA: TGTGCCAGCAGTACCTCCGGGACTACCGGGGAGCTGTTTTTT; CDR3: CASSTSGTTGELFF
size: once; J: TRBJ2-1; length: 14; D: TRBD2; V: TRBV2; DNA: TGTGCCATCCTACTAGCGGGAGCTTACAATGAGCAGTTCTTC; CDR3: CAILLAGAYNEQFF
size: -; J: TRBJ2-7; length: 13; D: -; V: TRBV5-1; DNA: TGCGCCAGCAGCTTGGAGAGGGCAGTCGAGCAGTACTTC; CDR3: CASSLERAVEQYF
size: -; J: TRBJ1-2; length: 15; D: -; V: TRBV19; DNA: TGTGCCAGTAGTATTATAAGGAGGACAGTAGATGGCTACACCTTC; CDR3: CASSIIRRTVDGYTF
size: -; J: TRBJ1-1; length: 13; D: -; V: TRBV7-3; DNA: TGTGCCAGCAGCTTAAATGTGGAGGGCCCGGCTTTCTTT; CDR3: CASSLNVEGPAFF
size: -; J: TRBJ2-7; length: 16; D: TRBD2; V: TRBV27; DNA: TGTGCCAGCAGTTTAACCCCAACTAGCGGGTCCTACGAGCAGTACTTC; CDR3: CASSLTPTSGSYEQYF
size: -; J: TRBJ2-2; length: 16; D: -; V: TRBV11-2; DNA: TGTGCCAGCAGCTTAGTCTTACGTGAGGGCACCGGGGAGCTGTTTTTT; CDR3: CASSLVLREGTGELFF
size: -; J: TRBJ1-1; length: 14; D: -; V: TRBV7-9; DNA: TGTGCCAGCAGCCTCTCCGGGAGTCGGGCTGAAGCTTTCTTT; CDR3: CASSLSGSRAEAFF
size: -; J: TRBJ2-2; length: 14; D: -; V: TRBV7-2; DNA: TGTGCCAGCAGCTTAGCTCCGTACACCGGGGAGCTGTTTTTT; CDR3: CASSLAPYTGELFF
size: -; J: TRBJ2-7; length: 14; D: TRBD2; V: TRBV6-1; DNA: TGTGCCAGCAGTGTTGGCGGGGGGGTAAACGAGCAGTACTTC; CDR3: CASSVGGGVNEQYF
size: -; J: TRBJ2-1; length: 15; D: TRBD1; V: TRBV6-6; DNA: TGTGCCAGCAGTCTCGACAGGGGGGCCTACAATGAGCAGTTCTTC; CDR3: CASSLDRGAYNEQFF
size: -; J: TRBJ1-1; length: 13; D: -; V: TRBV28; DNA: TGTGCCAGCAGTTTAACAGGGTCCCCTGAAGCTTTCTTT; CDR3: CASSLTGSPEAFF
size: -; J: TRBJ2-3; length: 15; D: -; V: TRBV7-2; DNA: TGTGCCAGCAGCTTCAGGGGCCGGGGGGCAGATACGCAGTATTTT; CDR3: CASSFRGRGADTQYF
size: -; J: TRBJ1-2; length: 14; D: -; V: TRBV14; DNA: TGTGCCAGCAGCCAAGATAGCGGTTTGGGAGGCTACACCTTC; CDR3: CASSQDSGLGGYTF
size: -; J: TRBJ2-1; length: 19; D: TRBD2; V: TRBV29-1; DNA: TGCAGCGTTGAAGATCGGCGGCTAGCGGGTCAAAGCTCCTACAATGAGCAGTTCTTC; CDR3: CSVEDRRLAGQSSYNEQFF